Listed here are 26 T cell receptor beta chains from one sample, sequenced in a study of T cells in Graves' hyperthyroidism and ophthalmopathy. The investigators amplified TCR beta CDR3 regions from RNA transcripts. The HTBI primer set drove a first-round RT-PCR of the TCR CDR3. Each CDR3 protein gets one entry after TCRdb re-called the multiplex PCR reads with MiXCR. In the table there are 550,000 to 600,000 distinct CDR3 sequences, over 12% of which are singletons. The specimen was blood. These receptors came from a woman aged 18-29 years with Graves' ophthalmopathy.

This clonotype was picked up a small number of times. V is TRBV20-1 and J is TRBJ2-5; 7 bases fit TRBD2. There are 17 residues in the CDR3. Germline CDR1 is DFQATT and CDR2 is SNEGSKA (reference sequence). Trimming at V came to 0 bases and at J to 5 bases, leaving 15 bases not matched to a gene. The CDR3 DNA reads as TGCAGTGCTAGAGACCCCTGGGGTGCGGGAGCGCGCGAGACCCAGTACTTC. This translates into CSARDPWGAGARETQYF.

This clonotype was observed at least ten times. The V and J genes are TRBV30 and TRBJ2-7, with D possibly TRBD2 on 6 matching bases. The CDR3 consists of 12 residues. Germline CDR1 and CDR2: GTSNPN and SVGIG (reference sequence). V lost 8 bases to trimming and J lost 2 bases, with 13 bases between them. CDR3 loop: CARRDSTYEQYF. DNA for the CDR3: TGTGCCCGAAGGGACTCAACCTACGAGCAGTACTTC.

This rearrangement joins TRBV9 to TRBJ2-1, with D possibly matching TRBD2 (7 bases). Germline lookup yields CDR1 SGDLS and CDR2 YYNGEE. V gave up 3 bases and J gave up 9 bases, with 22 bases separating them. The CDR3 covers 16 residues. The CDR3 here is CASSAALRGGGFEQFF. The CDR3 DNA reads TGTGCCAGCAGCGCCGCCCTTAGGGGAGGGGGTTTTGAGCAGTTCTTC. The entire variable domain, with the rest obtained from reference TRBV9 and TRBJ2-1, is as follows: DSGVTQTPKHLITATGQRVTLRCSPRSGDLSVYWYQQSLDQGLQFLIQYYNGEERAKGNILERFSAQQFPDLHSELNLSSLELGDSALYFCASSAALRGGGFEQFFGPGTRLTVL.

The CDR3 coding sequence is TGTGCCAGCAGCTTAGTTTCCCAGGGGGCCTTAGGCTACACCTTC. Protein product: CASSLVSQGALGYTF. The chain employs TRBV11-2 and TRBJ1-2, with TRBD1 matching over 8 bases. Germline V gene data show CDR1 as SGHAT and CDR2 as FQNNGV. The V gene end was trimmed by 1 base and the J gene end by 8 bases; junction bases not matched to a gene: 9. The CDR3 is 15 amino acids.

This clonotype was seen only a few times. CDR3 DNA: TGCAGTGCTAGAGGGGGCGCGGGAGGGGGTGAGCAGTTCTTC. It specifies CSARGGAGGGEQFF. The rearrangement links TRBV29-1 to TRBJ2-1; 9 bases match TRBD2. This CDR3 has 14 residues. In germline, CDR1 is SQVTM, CDR2 ANQGSEA.

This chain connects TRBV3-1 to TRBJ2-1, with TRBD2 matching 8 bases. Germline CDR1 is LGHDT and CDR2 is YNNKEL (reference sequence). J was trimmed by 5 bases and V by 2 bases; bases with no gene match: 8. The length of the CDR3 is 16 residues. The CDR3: CASSQLRGGPHNEQFF. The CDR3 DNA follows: TGTGCCAGCAGCCAATTACGGGGGGGCCCTCACAATGAGCAGTTCTTC.

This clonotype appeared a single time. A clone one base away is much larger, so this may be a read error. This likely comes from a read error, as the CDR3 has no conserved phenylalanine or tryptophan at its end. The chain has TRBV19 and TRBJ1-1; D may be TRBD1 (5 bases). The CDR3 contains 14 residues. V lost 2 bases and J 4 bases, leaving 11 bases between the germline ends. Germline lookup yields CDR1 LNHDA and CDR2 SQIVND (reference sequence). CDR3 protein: CASSIRGRITEAFS. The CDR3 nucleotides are TGTGCCAGTAGTATAAGGGGCCGTATCACTGAAGCTTTCTCT.

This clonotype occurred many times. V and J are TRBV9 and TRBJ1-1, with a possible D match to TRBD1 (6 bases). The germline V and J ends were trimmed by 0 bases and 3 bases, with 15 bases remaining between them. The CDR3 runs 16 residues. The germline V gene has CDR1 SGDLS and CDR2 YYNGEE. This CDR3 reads CASSVEGRGLDTEAFF. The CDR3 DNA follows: TGTGCCAGCAGCGTAGAGGGCAGGGGATTGGACACTGAAGCTTTCTTT.

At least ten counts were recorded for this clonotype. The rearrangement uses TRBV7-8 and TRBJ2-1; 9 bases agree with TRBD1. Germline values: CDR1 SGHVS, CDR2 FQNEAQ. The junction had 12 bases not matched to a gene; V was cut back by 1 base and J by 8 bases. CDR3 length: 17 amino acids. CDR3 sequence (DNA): TGTGCCAGCAGCTTAGTCTCCCGGGACAGGGAATCCGATGAGCAGTTCTTC. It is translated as CASSLVSRDRESDEQFF.

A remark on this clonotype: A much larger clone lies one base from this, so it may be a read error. CDR3 protein: CASSPTGREAREQFF. The CDR3 DNA is TGTGCCAGCAGCCCCACGGGGCGGGAGGCGCGCGAGCAGTTCTTC. The V and J genes are TRBV7-2 and TRBJ2-1, with 8 bases matching TRBD2. Germline V CDR1 and CDR2: SGHTA, FQGNSA. V shed 5 bases and J 10 bases; nucleotides not matched to a gene: 13. CDR3 length equals 15 residues.

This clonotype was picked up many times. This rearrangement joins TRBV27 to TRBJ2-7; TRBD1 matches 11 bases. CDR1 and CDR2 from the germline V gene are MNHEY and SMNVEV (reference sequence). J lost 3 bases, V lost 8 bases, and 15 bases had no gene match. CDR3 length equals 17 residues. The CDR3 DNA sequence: TGTGCCAGCGCGTCCAGGGACAGGGGGATAAGGGGCTACGAGCAGTACTTC. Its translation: CASASRDRGIRGYEQYF.

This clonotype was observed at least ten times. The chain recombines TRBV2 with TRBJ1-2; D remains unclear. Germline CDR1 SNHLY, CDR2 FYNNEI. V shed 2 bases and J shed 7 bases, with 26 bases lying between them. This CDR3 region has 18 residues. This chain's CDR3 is CASSENSNLWGSYSGYTF. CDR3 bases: TGTGCCAGCAGTGAAAACAGCAACCTGTGGGGTTCCTACAGTGGCTACACCTTC.

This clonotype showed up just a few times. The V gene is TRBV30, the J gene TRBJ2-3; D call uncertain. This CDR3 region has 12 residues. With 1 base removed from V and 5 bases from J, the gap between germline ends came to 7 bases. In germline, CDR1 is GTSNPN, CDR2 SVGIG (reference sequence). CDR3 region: CAWSAGGDTQYF. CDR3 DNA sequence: TGTGCCTGGAGTGCGGGCGGAGATACGCAGTATTTT.

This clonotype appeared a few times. Here the CDR3 DNA reads TGTGCCAGCAGCTCCAATCCCGGGAATACGCAGTATTTT. Translated: CASSSNPGNTQYF. The chain employs TRBV11-2 and TRBJ2-3; TRBD2 might be the D (5 bases). The V gene's germline CDR1 is SGHAT and CDR2 FQNNGV. V was cut by 4 bases and J by 7 bases, with 12 bases left in between. The CDR3 covers 13 residues.

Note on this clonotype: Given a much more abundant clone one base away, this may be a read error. This chain's CDR3 is CRARGGGNSPLHF. In DNA form, the CDR3 reads TGCAGGGCACGGGGGGGCGGAAATTCACCCCTCCACTTT. The rearrangement links TRBV20-1 to TRBJ1-6, with D tentatively TRBD1 (6 bases). CDR3 length equals 13 residues. Germline CDR1 and CDR2: DFQATT and SNEGSKA (reference sequence).

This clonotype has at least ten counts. The CDR3 DNA reads TGTGCCAGCAGCCCCATTCGGATAGCGGGGACCTACGAGCAGTACTTC. Translating gives CASSPIRIAGTYEQYF. The rearrangement joins TRBV11-2 to TRBJ2-7, with TRBD2 identical over 8 bases. Trimming removed 5 bases from V and 2 bases from J; junction bases left unmatched: 11. This CDR3 region has 16 residues. CDR1 and CDR2 from the germline V gene are SGHAT and FQNNGV.

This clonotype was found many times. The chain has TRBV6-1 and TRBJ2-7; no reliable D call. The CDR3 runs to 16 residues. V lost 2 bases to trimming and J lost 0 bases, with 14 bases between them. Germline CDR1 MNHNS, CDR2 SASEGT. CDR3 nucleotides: TGTGCCAGCAGTGAAAGTCTCGCCTCCGGCTCCTACGAGCAGTACTTC. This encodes CASSESLASGSYEQYF.

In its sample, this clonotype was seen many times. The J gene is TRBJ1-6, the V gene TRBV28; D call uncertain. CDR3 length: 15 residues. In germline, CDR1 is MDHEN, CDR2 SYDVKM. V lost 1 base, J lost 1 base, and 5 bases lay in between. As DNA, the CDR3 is TGTGCCAGCAGTTTATTTGGGTCCTATAATTCACCCCTCCACTTT. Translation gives CASSLFGSYNSPLHF.

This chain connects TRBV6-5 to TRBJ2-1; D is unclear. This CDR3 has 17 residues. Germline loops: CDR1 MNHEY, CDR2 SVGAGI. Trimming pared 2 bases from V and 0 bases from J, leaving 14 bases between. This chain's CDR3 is CASSYDKARSSYNEQFF. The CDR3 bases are TGTGCCAGCAGTTACGACAAAGCGAGGAGCTCCTACAATGAGCAGTTCTTC.

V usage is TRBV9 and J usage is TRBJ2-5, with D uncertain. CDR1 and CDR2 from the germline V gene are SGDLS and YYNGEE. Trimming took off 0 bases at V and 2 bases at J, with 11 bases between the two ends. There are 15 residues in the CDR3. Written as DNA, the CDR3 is TGTGCCAGCAGCGTAGGCGTGCAAGAACAAGAGACCCAGTACTTC. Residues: CASSVGVQEQETQYF.

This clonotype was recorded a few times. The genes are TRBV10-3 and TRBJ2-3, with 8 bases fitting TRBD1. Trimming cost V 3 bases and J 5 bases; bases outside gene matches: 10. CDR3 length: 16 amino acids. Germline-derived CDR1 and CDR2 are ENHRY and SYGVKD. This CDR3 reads CAISDPPGGSVDTQYF. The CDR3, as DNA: TGTGCCATCAGTGACCCCCCAGGGGGCTCGGTAGATACGCAGTATTTT.

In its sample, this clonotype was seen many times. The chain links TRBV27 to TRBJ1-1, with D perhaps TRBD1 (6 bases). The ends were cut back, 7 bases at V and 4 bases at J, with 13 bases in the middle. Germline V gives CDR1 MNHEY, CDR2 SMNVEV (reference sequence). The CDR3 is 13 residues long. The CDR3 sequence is CASKMTGGTEAFF. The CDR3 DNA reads TGTGCCAGCAAAATGACAGGCGGCACTGAAGCTTTCTTT.

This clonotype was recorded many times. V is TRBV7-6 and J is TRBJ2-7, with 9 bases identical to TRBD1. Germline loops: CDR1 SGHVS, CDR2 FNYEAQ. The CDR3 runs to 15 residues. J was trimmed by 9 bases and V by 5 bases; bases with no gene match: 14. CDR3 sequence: CASSLTGGIREVQYF. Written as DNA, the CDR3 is TGTGCCAGCAGCCTAACAGGGGGCATTCGTGAAGTGCAGTACTTC. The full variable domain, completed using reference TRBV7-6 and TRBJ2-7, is GAGVSQSPRYKVTKRGQDVALRCDPISGHVSLYWYRQALGQGPEFLTYFNYEAQQDKSGLPNDRFSAERPEGSISTLTIQRTEQRDSAMYRCASSLTGGIREVQYFGPGTRLTVT.

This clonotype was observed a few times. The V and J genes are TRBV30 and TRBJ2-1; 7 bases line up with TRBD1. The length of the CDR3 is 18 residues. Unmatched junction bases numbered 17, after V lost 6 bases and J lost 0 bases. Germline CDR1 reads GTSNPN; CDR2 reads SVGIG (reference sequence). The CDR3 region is CACPRGVRDSVSYNEQFF. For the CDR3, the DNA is TGTGCCTGTCCAAGAGGGGTTAGGGACAGCGTCTCCTACAATGAGCAGTTCTTC. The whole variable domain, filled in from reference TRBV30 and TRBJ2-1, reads SQTIHQWPATLVQPVGSPLSLECTVEGTSNPNLYWYRQAAGRGLQLLFYSVGIGQISSEVPQNLSASRPQDRQFILSSKKLLLSDSGFYLCACPRGVRDSVSYNEQFFGPGTRLTVL.

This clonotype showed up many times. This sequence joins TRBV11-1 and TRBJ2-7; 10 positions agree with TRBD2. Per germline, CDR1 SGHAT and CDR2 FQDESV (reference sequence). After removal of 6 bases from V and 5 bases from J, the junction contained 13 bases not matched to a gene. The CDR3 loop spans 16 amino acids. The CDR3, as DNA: TGTGCCAGCAGGTCAACCGGTAGCGGGAGGAGCCACGAGCAGTACTTC. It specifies CASRSTGSGRSHEQYF.

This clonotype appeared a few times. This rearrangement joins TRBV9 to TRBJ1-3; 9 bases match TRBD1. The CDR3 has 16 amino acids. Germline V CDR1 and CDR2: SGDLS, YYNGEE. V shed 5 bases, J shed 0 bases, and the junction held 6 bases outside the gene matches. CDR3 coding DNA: TGTGCCAGCAGTGAGACAGGGGGAAGCTCTGGAAACACCATATATTTT. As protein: CASSETGGSSGNTIYF. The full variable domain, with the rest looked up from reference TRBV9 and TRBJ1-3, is DSGVTQTPKHLITATGQRVTLRCSPRSGDLSVYWYQQSLDQGLQFLIQYYNGEERAKGNILERFSAQQFPDLHSELNLSSLELGDSALYFCASSETGGSSGNTIYFGEGSWLTVV.